This T cell receptor (beta chain) comes out of a study of human T cells and chemical hapten exposure. Overall study results and limits: No alteration of TCRs above 1 in 1000 frequency was seen with DPC sensitization. PT1 expanded TCR numbers tracked positively with patch test score.

Time point described: patch test 2, 6 weeks after DPC sensitization. Treatment indicated: therapeutic diphenylcyclopropenone sensitization with weekly scalp DPC. Extraction of total RNA was performed on unfractionated whole blood. Points on this clonotype: Its matching antigen is unknown.

TCRdb fed the RACE reads into MiXCR, producing one record per CDR3 protein. The sample holds tens of thousands of distinct CDR3 sequences, about 10% seen once. This specimen consisted of whole blood, obtained in connection with sensitization to the hapten diphenylcyclopropenone (DPC). The TCR comes from a man aged 40-55 years with alopecia areata. Some clones in this sample may be carry-over from other donors' samples.

The DNA of the CDR3 is TGTGCCAGCAGCTTGGTGGGAGGGCGCCCAGATACGCAGTATTTT. This encodes CASSLVGGRPDTQYF. The chain couples TRBV5-4 to TRBJ2-3; 7 bases are shared with TRBD2. J was trimmed by 4 bases and V by 0 bases; bases with no gene match: 5. Germline loops: CDR1 SGHNT, CDR2 YYREEE (reference sequence). The CDR3 length is 15 residues. The entire variable domain, with the rest obtained from reference TRBV5-4 and TRBJ2-3, is as follows: ETGVTQSPTHLIKTRGQQVTLRCSSQSGHNTVSWYQQALGQGPQFIFQYYREEENGRGNFPPRFSGLQFPNYSSELNVNALELDDSALYLCASSLVGGRPDTQYFGPGTRLTVL.